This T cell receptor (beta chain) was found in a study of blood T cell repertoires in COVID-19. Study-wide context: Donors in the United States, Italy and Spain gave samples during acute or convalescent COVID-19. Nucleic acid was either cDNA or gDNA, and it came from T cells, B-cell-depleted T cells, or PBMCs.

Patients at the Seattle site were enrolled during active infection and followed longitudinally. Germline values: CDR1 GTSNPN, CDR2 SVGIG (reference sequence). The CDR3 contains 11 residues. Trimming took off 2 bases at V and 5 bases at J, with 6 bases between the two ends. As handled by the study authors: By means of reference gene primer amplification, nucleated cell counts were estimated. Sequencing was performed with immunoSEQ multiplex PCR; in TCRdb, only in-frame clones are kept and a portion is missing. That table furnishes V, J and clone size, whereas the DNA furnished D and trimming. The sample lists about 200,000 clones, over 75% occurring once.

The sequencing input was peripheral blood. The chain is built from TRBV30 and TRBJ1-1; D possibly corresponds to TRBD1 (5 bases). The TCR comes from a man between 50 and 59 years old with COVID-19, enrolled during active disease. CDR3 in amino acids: CAWSRGTEAFF. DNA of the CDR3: TGTGCCTGGAGTCGGGGGACTGAAGCTTTCTTT. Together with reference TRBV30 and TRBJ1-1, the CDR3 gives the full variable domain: SQTIHQWPATLVQPVGSPLSLECTVEGTSNPNLYWYRQAAGRGLQLLFYSVGIGQISSEVPQNLSASRPQDRQFILSSKKLLLSDSGFYLCAWSRGTEAFFGQGTRLTVV.